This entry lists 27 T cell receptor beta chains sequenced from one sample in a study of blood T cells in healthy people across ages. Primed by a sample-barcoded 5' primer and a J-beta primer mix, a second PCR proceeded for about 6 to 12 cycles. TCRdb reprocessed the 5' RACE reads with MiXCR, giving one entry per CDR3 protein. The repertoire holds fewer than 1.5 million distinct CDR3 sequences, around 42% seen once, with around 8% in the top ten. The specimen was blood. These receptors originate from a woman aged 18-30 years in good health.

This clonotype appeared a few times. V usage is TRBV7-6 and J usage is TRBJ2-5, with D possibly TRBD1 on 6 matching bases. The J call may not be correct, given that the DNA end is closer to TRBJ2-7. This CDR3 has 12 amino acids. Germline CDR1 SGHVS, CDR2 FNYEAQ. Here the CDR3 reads CASSSTGSEQYF. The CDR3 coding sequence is TGTGCCAGCAGCTCTACAGGGTCCGAGCAGTACTTC.

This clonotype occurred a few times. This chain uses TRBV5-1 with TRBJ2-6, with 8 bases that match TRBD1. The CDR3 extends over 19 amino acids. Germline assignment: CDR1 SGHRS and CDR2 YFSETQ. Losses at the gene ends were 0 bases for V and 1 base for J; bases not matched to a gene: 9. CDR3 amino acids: CASSLGTGYSSSGANVLTF. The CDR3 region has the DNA TGCGCCAGCAGCTTGGGGACAGGGTATAGTAGTTCTGGGGCCAACGTCCTGACTTTC.

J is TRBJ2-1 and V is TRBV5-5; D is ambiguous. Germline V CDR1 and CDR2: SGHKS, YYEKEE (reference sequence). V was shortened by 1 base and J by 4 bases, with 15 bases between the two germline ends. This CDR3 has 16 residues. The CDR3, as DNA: TGTGCCAGCAGCTTGCCCCCCAGCAGAACGTACAATGAGCAGTTCTTC. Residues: CASSLPPSRTYNEQFF.

The CDR3 loop is CASRSGTADGTEAFF. The CDR3 nucleotides read TGTGCCAGCAGGTCCGGGACAGCTGATGGCACTGAAGCTTTCTTT. The chain carries TRBV3-1 and TRBJ1-1; 7 bases agree with TRBD1. J was trimmed by 4 bases and V by 6 bases; bases with no gene match: 11. The CDR3 contains 15 residues. Germline-derived CDR1 and CDR2 are LGHDT and YNNKEL (reference sequence).

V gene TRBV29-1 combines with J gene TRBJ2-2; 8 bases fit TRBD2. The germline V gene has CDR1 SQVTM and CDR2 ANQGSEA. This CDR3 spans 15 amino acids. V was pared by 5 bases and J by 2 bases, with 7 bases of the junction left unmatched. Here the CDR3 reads CSVRSGTRNTGELFF. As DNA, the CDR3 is TGCAGCGTTCGCTCCGGGACTAGAAACACCGGGGAGCTGTTTTTT.

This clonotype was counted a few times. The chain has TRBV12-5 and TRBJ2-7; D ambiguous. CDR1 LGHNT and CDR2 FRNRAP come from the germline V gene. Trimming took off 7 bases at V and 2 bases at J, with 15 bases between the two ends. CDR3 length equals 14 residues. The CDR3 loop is CASALSTPPYEQYF. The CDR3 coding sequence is TGTGCTAGTGCCCTTAGTACTCCACCCTACGAGCAGTACTTC.

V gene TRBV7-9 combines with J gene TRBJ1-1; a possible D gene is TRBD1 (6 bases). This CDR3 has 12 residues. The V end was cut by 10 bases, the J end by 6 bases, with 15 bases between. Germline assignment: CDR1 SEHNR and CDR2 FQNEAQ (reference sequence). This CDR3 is CAITRGLSEAFF. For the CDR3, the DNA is TGTGCCATCACCAGGGGTCTTTCTGAAGCTTTCTTT.

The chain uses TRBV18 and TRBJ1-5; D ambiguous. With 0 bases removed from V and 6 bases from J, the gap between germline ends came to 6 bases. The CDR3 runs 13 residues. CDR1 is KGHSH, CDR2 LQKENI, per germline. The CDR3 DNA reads TGTGCCAGCTCACCACCGGTAGCTCAGCCCCAGCATTTT. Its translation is CASSPPVAQPQHF.

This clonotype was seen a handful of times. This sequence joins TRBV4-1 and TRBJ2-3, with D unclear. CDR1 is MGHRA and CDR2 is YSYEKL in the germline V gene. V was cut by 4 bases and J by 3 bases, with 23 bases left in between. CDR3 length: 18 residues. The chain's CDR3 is CASSRFWARTVWTDTQYF. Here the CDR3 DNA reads TGCGCCAGCAGCCGCTTCTGGGCCCGAACGGTTTGGACAGATACGCAGTATTTT.

CDR3 coding DNA: TGCGCCAGCAGCAGAGGGGGGGAGACCTACAATGAGCAGTTCTTC. Translating it yields CASSRGGETYNEQFF. The V call is TRBV5-1, the J call TRBJ2-1; the D gene is possibly TRBD2 (7 bases). The V gene lost 4 bases and the J gene lost 2 bases, with 13 bases spanning the gap. CDR3 length equals 15 residues. CDR1 and CDR2 (germline): SGHRS, YFSETQ. Combining the CDR3 with reference TRBV5-1 and TRBJ2-1 gives the whole variable domain KAGVTQTPRYLIKTRGQQVTLSCSPISGHRSVSWYQQTPGQGLQFLFEYFSETQRNKGNFPGRFSGRQFSNSRSEMNVSTLELGDSALYLCASSRGGETYNEQFFGPGTRLTVL.

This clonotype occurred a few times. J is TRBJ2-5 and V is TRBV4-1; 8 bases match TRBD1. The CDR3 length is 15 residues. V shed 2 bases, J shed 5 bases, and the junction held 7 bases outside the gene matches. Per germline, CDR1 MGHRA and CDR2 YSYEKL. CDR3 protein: CASSQYWDRRETQYF. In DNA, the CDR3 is TGCGCCAGCAGCCAATACTGGGACAGGAGGGAGACCCAGTACTTC.

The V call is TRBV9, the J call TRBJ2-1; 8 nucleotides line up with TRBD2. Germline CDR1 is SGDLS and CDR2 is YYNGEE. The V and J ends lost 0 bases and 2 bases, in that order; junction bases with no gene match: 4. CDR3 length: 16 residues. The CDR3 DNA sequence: TGTGCCAGCAGCGTAGAAGCGGGGGTGGCCTACAATGAGCAGTTCTTC. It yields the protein CASSVEAGVAYNEQFF.

The CDR3 protein is CASSQGVSSYGYTF. CDR3 coding DNA: TGTGCCAGCAGCCAAGGGGTGTCTAGCTATGGCTACACCTTC. The chain links TRBV7-2 to TRBJ1-2; D may be TRBD1 (5 bases). This CDR3 has 14 amino acids. V lost 5 bases, J lost 4 bases, and 14 bases lay in between. The germline V gene has CDR1 SGHTA and CDR2 FQGNSA.

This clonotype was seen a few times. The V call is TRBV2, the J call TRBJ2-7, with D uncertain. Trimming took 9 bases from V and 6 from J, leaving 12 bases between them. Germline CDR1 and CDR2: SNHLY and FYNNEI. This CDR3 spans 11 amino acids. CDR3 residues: CASQSPVEQYF. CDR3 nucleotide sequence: TGTGCCAGTCAAAGTCCCGTCGAGCAGTACTTC. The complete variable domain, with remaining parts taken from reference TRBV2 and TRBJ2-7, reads EPEVTQTPSHQVTQMGQEVILRCVPISNHLYFYWYRQILGQKVEFLVSFYNNEISEKSEIFDDQFSVERPDGSNFTLKIRSTKLEDSAMYFCASQSPVEQYFGPGTRLTVT.

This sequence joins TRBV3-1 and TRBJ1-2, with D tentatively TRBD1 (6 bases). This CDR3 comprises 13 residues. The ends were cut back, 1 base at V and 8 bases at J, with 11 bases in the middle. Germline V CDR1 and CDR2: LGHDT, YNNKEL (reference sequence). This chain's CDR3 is CASSQVGARGYTF. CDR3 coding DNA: TGTGCCAGCAGCCAAGTGGGGGCAAGAGGCTACACCTTC. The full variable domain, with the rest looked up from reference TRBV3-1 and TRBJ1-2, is DTAVSQTPKYLVTQMGNDKSIKCEQNLGHDTMYWYKQDSKKFLKIMFSYNNKELIINETVPNRFSPKSPDKAHLNLHINSLELGDSAVYFCASSQVGARGYTFGSGTRLTVV.

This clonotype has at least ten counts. CDR3 protein: CASSQSAGGPRNEQFF. The CDR3 nucleotides are TGCGCCAGCAGCCAATCTGCGGGAGGGCCCCGGAATGAGCAGTTCTTC. The chain joins TRBV4-1 to TRBJ2-1; 9 bases fit TRBD2. Germline V gene data show CDR1 as MGHRA and CDR2 as YSYEKL. The CDR3 consists of 16 residues. J lost 7 bases, V lost 2 bases, and 9 bases had no gene match.

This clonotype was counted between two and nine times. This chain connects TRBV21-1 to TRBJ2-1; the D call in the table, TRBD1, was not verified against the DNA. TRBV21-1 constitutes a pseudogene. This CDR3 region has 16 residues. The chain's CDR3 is CASSPSGRTGDNEQFF. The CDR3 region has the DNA TGTGCCAGCAGCCCCAGCGGTAGGACAGGGGACAATGAGCAGTTCTTC.

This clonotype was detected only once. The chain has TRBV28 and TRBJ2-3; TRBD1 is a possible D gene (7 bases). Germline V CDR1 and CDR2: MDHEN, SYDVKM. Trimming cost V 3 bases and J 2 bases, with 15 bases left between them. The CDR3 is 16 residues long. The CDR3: CASSLGGGTVTDTQYF. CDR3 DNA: TGTGCCAGCAGTTTGGGGGGTGGGACAGTCACAGATACGCAGTATTTT.

Here the CDR3 DNA reads TGCGCCAGCAGCGTTACCTACACAGATACGCAGTATTTT. Protein sequence: CASSVTYTDTQYF. The rearrangement links TRBV5-1 to TRBJ2-3; D unresolved. The V end was cut by 4 bases, the J end by 2 bases, with 8 bases between. Germline loops: CDR1 SGHRS, CDR2 YFSETQ. This CDR3 has 13 amino acids.

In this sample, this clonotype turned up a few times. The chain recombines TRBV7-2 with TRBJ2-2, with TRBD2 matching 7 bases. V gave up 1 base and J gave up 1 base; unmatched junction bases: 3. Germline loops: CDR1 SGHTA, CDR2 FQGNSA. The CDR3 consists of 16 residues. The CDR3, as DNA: TGTGCCAGCAGCTTAGATGGGAGGGGGAACACCGGGGAGCTGTTTTTT. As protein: CASSLDGRGNTGELFF.

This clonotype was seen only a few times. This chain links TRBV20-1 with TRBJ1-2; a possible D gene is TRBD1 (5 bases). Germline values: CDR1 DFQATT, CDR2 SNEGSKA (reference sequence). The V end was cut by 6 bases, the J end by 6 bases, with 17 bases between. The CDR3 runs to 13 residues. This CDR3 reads CSAGASGGNGYTF. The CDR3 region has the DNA TGCAGTGCCGGCGCCTCGGGGGGTAATGGCTACACCTTC.

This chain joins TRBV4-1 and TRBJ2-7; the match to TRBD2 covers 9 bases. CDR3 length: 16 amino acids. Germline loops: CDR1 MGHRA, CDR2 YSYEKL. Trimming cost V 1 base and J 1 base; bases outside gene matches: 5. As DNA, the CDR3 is TGCGCCAGCAGCCAAGCCCAAGCGGGAGGATCCTACGAGCAGTACTTC. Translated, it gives CASSQAQAGGSYEQYF.

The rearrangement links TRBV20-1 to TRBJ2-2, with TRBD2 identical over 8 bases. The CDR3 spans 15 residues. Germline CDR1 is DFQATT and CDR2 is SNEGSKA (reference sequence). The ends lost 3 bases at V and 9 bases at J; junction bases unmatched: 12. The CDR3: CSASPPVGGGRELFF. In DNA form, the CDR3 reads TGCAGTGCTAGTCCGCCAGTCGGGGGGGGTCGGGAGCTGTTTTTT.

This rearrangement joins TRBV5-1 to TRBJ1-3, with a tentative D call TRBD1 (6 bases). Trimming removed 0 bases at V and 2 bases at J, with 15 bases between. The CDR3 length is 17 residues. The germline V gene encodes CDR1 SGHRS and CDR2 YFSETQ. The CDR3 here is CASSLAGGVSPGNTIYF. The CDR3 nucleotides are TGCGCCAGCAGCTTGGCGGGGGGCGTCTCTCCTGGAAACACCATATATTTT.

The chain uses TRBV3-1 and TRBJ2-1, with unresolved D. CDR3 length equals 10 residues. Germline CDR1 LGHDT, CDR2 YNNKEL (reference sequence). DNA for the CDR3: TGTAGATTTCGTCACAATGAGCAGTTCTTC. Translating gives CRFRHNEQFF.

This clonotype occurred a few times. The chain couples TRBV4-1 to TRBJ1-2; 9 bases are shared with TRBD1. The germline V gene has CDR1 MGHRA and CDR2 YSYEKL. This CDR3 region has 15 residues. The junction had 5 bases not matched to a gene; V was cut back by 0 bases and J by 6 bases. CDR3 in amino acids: CASSQENRGRDGYTF. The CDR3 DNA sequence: TGCGCCAGCAGCCAAGAGAACAGGGGGCGAGATGGCTACACCTTC.

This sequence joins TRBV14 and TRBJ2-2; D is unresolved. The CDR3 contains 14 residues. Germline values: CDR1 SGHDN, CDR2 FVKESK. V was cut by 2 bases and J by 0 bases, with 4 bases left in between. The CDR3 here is CASSQRANTGELFF. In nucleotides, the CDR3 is TGTGCCAGCAGCCAAAGGGCGAACACCGGGGAGCTGTTTTTT.